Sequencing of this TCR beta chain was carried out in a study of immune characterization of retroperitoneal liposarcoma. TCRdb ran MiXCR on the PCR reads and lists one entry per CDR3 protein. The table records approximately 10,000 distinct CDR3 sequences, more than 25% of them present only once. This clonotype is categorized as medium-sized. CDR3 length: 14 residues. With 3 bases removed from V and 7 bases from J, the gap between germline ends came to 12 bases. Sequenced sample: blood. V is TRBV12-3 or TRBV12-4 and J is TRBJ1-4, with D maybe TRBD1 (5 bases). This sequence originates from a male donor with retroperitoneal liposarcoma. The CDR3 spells CASSLDWDGEKLFF. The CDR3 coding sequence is TGTGCCAGCAGTTTGGACTGGGACGGTGAAAAACTGTTTTTT.